These T cell receptor beta chains were read from a single sample in a study of blood T cell repertoires in COVID-19. The protocol was immunoSEQ multiplex PCR, while the TCRdb copy is restricted to in-frame clones and leaves out a portion. The table lists some 54,000 clones, 65% to 85% of them singletons, with roughly 29% in the top ten. The sample taken for sequencing was peripheral blood. The receptors originated from an elderly woman with COVID-19, enrolled during active disease. Both conserved end residues are part of each CDR3. The D gene is left open where the match is weak. Clone size is given for some rows only: seen once, a few or many times, or a class if the clone is expanded.

>-|TRBV27|TRBJ2-7|-
TGTGCCAGCAGTTTATACACAGGGTACAACGAGCAGTACTTC
CASSLYTGYNEQYF
>-|TRBV7-3|TRBJ2-1|-
TGTGCCAGCAGCTCACCGCTAAACAATGAGCAGTTCTTC
CASSSPLNNEQFF
>-|TRBV28|TRBJ2-6|-
TGTGCCAGCAGTCCACAGGGAGCTGGGGCCAACGTCCTGACTTTC
CASSPQGAGANVLTF
>-|TRBV7-8|TRBJ1-4|-
TGTGCCAGCAGCTTACAGGGAAGTGAAAAACTGTTTTTT
CASSLQGSEKLFF
>-|TRBV6-5|TRBJ2-2|-
TGTGCCAGCAGTATTAGCACCGGGGAGCTGTTTTTT
CASSISTGELFF
>-|TRBV3-1/TRBV3-2|TRBJ2-6|-
TGTGCCAGCAGCCAAGGAAATAGGGGCTCTGGGGCCAACGTCCTGACTTTC
CASSQGNRGSGANVLTF
>TRBD2|TRBV7-9|TRBJ2-7|once
TGTGCCAGCAGCCCCCCGGGAGCGGGAAGGGATGAGCAGTACTTC
CASSPPGAGRDEQYF
>-|TRBV29-1|TRBJ2-7|once
TGCAGCGTTGGGGAAGGTTGGGCTACTAGCTCCTACGAGCAGTACTTC
CSVGEGWATSSYEQYF
>TRBD1|TRBV5-1|TRBJ1-2|-
TGCGCCAGCAGCTCGGACAGGGGTGGCTACACCTTC
CASSSDRGGYTF
>-|TRBV29-1|TRBJ2-7|-
TGCAGCACCCGAACAGGGACCTACGAGCAGTACTTC
CSTRTGTYEQYF
>-|TRBV30|TRBJ1-1|-
TGTGCCTGGAGTGTTAGTCCACGTCCTAATAAAGCTTTCTTT
CAWSVSPRPNKAFF
>TRBD1|TRBV7-8|TRBJ2-3|few
TGTGCCAGCAGCTCAGGACAGGGGGCGTTCAGAGATACGCAGTATTTT
CASSSGQGAFRDTQYF
>TRBD2|TRBV5-4|TRBJ2-2|-
TGTGCCAGCAGCTCACGATCCGGGACTAGTCTCCCCGGGGAGCTGTTTTTT
CASSSRSGTSLPGELFF
>TRBD2|TRBV7-3|TRBJ2-7|-
TGTGCCAGCAGCTTGCGGGGGGGTACCTCCTACGAGCAGTACTTC
CASSLRGGTSYEQYF
>TRBD1|TRBV30|TRBJ2-5|-
TGTGCCTGGAGCCGGACAGGGGGGGCAGAGACCCAGTACTTC
CAWSRTGGAETQYF
>TRBD2|TRBV3-1/TRBV3-2|TRBJ2-7|once
TGTGCCAGCAGCCAACAGGGACTAGCGGGATCCTCCTACGAGCAGTACTTC
CASSQQGLAGSSYEQYF
>TRBD2|TRBV19|TRBJ2-5|-
TGTGCTGGAGGAAGCGGGAGGGCTTCGGGGCAAGAGACCCAGTACTTC
CAGGSGRASGQETQYF
>-|TRBV18|TRBJ2-3|-
TGTGCCAGCTCACCCCGAATAGCTGCGGATACGCAGTATTTT
CASSPRIAADTQYF
>-|TRBV6-5|TRBJ1-4|-
TGTGCCAGCAGTTACTCGATAATCAGTGAAAAACTGTTTTTT
CASSYSIISEKLFF
>TRBD1|TRBV24-1|TRBJ2-3|once
TGTGCCACCAGTGACTATGGACAGGGCCCAGATACGCAGTATTTT
CATSDYGQGPDTQYF
>-|TRBV28|TRBJ1-2|-
TGTGCCAGCAGTTTTACCGGACAGATCTATGGCTACACCTTC
CASSFTGQIYGYTF
>TRBD1|TRBV12-3/TRBV12-4|TRBJ1-5|-
TGTGCCAGCAGTATCGACAGGGATCAGCCCCAGCATTTT
CASSIDRDQPQHF
>-|TRBV27|TRBJ1-1|-
TGTGCCAGCAGTCCGCAGGTGAACACTGAAGCTTTCTTT
CASSPQVNTEAFF
>-|TRBV3-1/TRBV3-2|TRBJ2-3|-
TGTGCCAGCAGCCAAGAAGGACACTATGTTGCAGATACGCAGTATTTT
CASSQEGHYVADTQYF
>TRBD2|TRBV5-1|TRBJ2-2|-
TGCGCCAGCAGCTGGGGGACTAGCGGAGTTACCGGGGAGCTGTTTTTT
CASSWGTSGVTGELFF
>TRBD1|TRBV25-1|TRBJ1-1|-
TGTGCCAGCAGTAAGGACAGGGGGAACACTGAAGCTTTCTTT
CASSKDRGNTEAFF
>-|TRBV9|TRBJ2-7|-
TGTGCCAGCAGCGTGGGAGAATTTTACGAGCAGTACTTC
CASSVGEFYEQYF
>TRBD1|TRBV7-9|TRBJ1-5|-
TGTGCCAGCAGCTTAGAGGGACAGGTAAACAATCAGCCCCAGCATTTT
CASSLEGQVNNQPQHF
>TRBD2|TRBV6-1|TRBJ2-7|-
TGTGCCAGCAGTGAAGCTGGGACTAGCGGGAGGGCCGTCGCCTACGAGCAGTACTTC
CASSEAGTSGRAVAYEQYF
>TRBD2|TRBV30|TRBJ2-1|-
TGTGCCTGGAGAGCGGGATGGTATGAGCAGTTCTTC
CAWRAGWYEQFF
>-|TRBV5-1|TRBJ2-1|-
TGCGCCAGCAGCTCGTCCGGGACAACCTACAATGAGCAGTTCTTC
CASSSSGTTYNEQFF
>-|TRBV7-9|TRBJ2-7|once
TGTGCCAGCAGCTTCGGGGTAGGCGAGCAGTACTTC
CASSFGVGEQYF
>TRBD2|TRBV18|TRBJ2-1|-
TGTGCCAGCTCAGCCCTAGCGGGAGGCAATGAGCAGTTCTTC
CASSALAGGNEQFF
>TRBD2|TRBV6-2/TRBV6-3|TRBJ2-1|-
TGTGCCAGCAGTTACCCCCGGCTAGCGGGAGAGGTGGGTGAGCAGTTCTTC
CASSYPRLAGEVGEQFF
>TRBD2|TRBV13|TRBJ2-1|-
TGTGCCAGCAGCACGGGGACTAGCGGGAGGGCTCAGGAGCAGTTCTTC
CASSTGTSGRAQEQFF
>-|TRBV25-1|TRBJ2-5|-
TGTGCCAGCAGTGTCTCCCGGGGGGCAGAGACCCAGTACTTC
CASSVSRGAETQYF
>-|TRBV29-1|TRBJ2-7|-
TGCAGCGTTGGAGCAGGGTCTTACGAGCAGTACTTC
CSVGAGSYEQYF
>TRBD2|TRBV11-2|TRBJ2-1|-
TGTGCCAGCAGCCCCAGGCTAGCGGGAGGGCTAAACAATGAGCAGTTCTTC
CASSPRLAGGLNNEQFF
>-|TRBV28|TRBJ2-7|-
TGTGCCAGCAGTTTAAGGGCGGGGCGCACTTTTTTCTCCTACGAGCAGTACTTC
CASSLRAGRTFFSYEQYF
>TRBD1|TRBV2|TRBJ1-6|few
TGTGCCAGCAGTGGGGACAGGGGGGGTTCACCCCTCCACTTT
CASSGDRGGSPLHF
>TRBD1|TRBV9|TRBJ2-7|-
TGTGCCAGCAGCGTAGCGGGACAGTCCTACGAGCAGTACTTC
CASSVAGQSYEQYF
>-|TRBV5-8|TRBJ1-2|-
TGTGCCAGCAGCTCGGGCGCGGGCTATGGCTACACCTTC
CASSSGAGYGYTF
>TRBD1|TRBV28|TRBJ1-4|once
TGTGCCAGCAGTCCCGCGGACAGGGCCACTAATGAAAAACTGTTTTTT
CASSPADRATNEKLFF
>-|TRBV9|TRBJ2-2|once
TGTGCCAGCAGCGCGGGAACTAGCATCGGGGAGCTGTTTTTT
CASSAGTSIGELFF
>TRBD2|TRBV7-9|TRBJ2-1|-
TGTGCCAGCAGCTCACTAGCGGGAGTTGTGAATGAGCAGTTCTTC
CASSSLAGVVNEQFF
>-|TRBV28|TRBJ2-2|-
TGTGCCAGCAGTTTACCCGGGACGAACACCGGGGAGCTGTTTTTT
CASSLPGTNTGELFF
>TRBD1|TRBV14|TRBJ2-4|-
TGTGCCAGCAGCTGGGGACAGGCTAAAAACATTCAGTACTTC
CASSWGQAKNIQYF
>TRBD1|TRBV5-1|TRBJ2-5|-
TGCGCCAGCAGCCGGGGACAGGGAGGTTTTGAGACCCAGTACTTC
CASSRGQGGFETQYF
>TRBD2|TRBV4-2|TRBJ2-3|once
TGTGCCAGCAGCCAAGGGCGGGGGGATACGCAGTATTTT
CASSQGRGDTQYF
>-|TRBV14|TRBJ2-1|few
TGTGCCAGCAGCCAACCCAGCGGGTCCTACTCCTACAATGAGCAGTTCTTC
CASSQPSGSYSYNEQFF
>TRBD1|TRBV28|TRBJ1-2|few
TGTGCCAGCAGTTTGTCGACAGGGAACTATGGCTACACCTTC
CASSLSTGNYGYTF
>-|TRBV6-5|TRBJ2-1|-
TGTGCCAGCAGTTACTCTAACGACAGATACAATGAGCAGTTCTTC
CASSYSNDRYNEQFF
>-|TRBV28|TRBJ2-3|-
TGTGCCAGCAGTTATGTCCACACGGGACACCCCAGCACAGATACGCAGTATTTT
CASSYVHTGHPSTDTQYF
>TRBD2|TRBV5-1|TRBJ2-1|-
TGCGCCAGCAGCTCAACTAGCGGGAGGAATGAGCAGTTCTTC
CASSSTSGRNEQFF